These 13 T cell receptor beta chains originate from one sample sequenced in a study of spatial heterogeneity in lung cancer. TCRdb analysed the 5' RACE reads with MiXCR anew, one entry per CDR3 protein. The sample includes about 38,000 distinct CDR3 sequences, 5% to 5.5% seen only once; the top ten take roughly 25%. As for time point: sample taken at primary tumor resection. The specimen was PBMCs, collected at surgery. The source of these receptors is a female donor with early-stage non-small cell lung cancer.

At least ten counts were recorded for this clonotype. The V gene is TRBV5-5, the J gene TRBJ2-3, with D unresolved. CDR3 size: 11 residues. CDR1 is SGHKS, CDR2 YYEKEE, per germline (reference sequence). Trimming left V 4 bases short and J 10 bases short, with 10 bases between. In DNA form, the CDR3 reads TGTGCCAGCAGCCAGACGTATGCGCAGTATTTT. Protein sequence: CASSQTYAQYF.

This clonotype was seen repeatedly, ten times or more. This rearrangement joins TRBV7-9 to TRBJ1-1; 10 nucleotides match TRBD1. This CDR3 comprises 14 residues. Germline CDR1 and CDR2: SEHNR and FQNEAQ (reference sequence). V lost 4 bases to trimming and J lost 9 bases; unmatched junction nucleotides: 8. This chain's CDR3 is CASSYPRQGAKAFF. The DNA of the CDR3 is TGTGCCAGCAGCTACCCCCGACAGGGGGCGAAAGCTTTCTTT.

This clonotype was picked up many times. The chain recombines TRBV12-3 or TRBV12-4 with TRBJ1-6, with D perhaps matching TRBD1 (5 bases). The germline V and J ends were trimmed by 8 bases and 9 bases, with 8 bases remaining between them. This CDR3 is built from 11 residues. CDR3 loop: CASAGGSPLHF. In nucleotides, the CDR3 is TGTGCCAGCGCTGGGGGTTCACCCCTCCACTTT.

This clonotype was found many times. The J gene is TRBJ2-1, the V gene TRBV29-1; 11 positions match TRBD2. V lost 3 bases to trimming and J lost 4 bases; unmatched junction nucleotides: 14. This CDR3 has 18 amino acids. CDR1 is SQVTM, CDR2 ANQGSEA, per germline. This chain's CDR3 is CSVDPTGTSGNFYNEQFF. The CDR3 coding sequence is TGCAGCGTTGACCCAACCGGGACTAGCGGAAACTTTTACAATGAGCAGTTCTTC.

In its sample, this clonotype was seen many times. The DNA of the CDR3 is TGTGCCAGCAGCCTTGCGGGCGGGGGCGAGCAGTACTTC. Protein sequence: CASSLAGGGEQYF. This rearrangement joins TRBV7-2 to TRBJ2-7; 7 nucleotides align to TRBD2. Germline lookup yields CDR1 SGHTA and CDR2 FQGNSA. The CDR3 totals 13 residues. V dropped 5 bases and J dropped 6; count of bases not matched to a gene: 7.

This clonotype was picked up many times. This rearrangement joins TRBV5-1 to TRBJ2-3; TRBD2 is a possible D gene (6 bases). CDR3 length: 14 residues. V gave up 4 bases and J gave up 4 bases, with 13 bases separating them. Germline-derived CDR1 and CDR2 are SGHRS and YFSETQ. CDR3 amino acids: CASSPTSPPDTQYF. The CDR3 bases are TGCGCCAGCAGCCCCACTAGCCCACCAGATACGCAGTATTTT.

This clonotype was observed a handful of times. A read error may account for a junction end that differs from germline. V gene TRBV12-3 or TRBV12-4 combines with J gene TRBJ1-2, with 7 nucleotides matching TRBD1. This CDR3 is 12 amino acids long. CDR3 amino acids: CASSFGQVGSTF. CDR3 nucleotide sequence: TGTGCCAGCAGTTTCGGACAGGTGGGCTCCACCTTC.

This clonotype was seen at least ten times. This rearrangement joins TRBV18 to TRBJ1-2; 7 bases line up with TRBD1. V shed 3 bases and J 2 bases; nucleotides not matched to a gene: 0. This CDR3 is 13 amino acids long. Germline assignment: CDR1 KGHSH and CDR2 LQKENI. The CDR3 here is CASSPTGNYGYTF. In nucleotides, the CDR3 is TGTGCCAGCTCACCGACAGGGAACTATGGCTACACCTTC. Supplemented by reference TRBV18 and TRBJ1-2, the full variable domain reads NAGVMQNPRHLVRRRGQEARLRCSPMKGHSHVYWYRQLPEEGLKFMVYLQKENIIDESGMPKERFSAEFPKEGPSILRIQQVVRGDSAAYFCASSPTGNYGYTFGSGTRLTVV.

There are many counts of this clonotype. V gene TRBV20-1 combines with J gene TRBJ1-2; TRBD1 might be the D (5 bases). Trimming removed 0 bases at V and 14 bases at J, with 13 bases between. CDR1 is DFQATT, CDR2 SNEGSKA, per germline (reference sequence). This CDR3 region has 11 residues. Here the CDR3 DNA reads TGCAGTGCTAGAGATTTGTCAGGGTGGACCTTC. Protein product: CSARDLSGWTF.

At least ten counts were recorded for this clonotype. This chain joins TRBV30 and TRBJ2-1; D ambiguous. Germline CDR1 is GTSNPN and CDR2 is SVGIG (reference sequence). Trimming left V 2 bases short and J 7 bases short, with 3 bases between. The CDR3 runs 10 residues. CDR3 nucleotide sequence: TGTGCCTGGAGTTGGAATGAGCAGTTCTTC. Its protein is CAWSWNEQFF. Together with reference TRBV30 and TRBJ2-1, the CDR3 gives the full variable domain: SQTIHQWPATLVQPVGSPLSLECTVEGTSNPNLYWYRQAAGRGLQLLFYSVGIGQISSEVPQNLSASRPQDRQFILSSKKLLLSDSGFYLCAWSWNEQFFGPGTRLTVL.

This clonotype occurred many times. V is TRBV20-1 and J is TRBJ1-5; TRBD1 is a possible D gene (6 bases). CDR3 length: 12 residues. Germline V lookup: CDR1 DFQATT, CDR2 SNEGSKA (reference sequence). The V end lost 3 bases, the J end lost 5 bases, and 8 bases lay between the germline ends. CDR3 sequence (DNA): TGCAGTGCTAGGCCAGGGGATCAGCCCCAGCATTTT. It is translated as CSARPGDQPQHF.

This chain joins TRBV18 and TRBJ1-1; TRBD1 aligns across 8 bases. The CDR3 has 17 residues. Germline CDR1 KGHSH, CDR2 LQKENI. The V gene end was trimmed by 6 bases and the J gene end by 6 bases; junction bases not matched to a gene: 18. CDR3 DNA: TGTGCCAGCTCCCGCGGGGCGGACAGGGCCCCTCGTGCTGAAGCTTTCTTT. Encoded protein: CASSRGADRAPRAEAFF.

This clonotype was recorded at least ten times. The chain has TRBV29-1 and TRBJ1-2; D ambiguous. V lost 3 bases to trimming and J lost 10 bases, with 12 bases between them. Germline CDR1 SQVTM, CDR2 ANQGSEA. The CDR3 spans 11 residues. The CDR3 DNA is TGCAGCGTTGAGGAAGGTCCGTCCTACACCTTC. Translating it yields CSVEEGPSYTF.